The sequence of this T cell receptor (beta chain) was determined in a study of blood T cell repertoires in COVID-19. Overall study: The analysed material was cDNA or gDNA that came from T cells, B-cell-depleted T cells, or PBMCs.

Assay: immunoSEQ multiplex PCR; the TCRdb copy retains only in-frame clones and omits some. The sample shows about 150,000 clones, under 85% of them seen only once. This sequence was found in a woman older than 75 with acute or convalescent COVID-19. Sequencing was performed on peripheral blood.

The CDR3 nucleotides read TGTGCCAGCACCCGACAGGGACAGGGTGGTGAAAAACTGTTTTTT. It yields the protein CASTRQGQGGEKLFF. The chain recombines TRBV2 with TRBJ1-4, with 9 bases identical to TRBD1. Germline trimming cut 7 bases from V and 7 bases from J; bases unmatched to any gene: 10. Germline lookup yields CDR1 SNHLY and CDR2 FYNNEI. CDR3 length: 15 amino acids.